These 15 T cell receptor beta chains were sequenced from one sample in a study of shared clonotypes between healthy human individuals (TCRdb year 2020). Receptors were amplified or captured by the immunoSEQ multiplex PCR assay. In TCRdb, the immuneACCESS table is reduced to in-frame sequences with V and J assigned. These tables do not hold every clone; where another copy was compared, an unresolved V gene accounts for under half, and the others remain unexplained. A total of approximately 2.1 million clones appear in this sample, roughly 93% of them only once. The ten largest clones capture under 0.45% of the sample. The sample taken for sequencing was naive CD4+ T cells from PBMCs. The cell subset or site label, as the study defines it: CD45RA+ positively selected. These receptor sequences come from a man younger than 35 in good health. Some clones in this sample may be carry-over from other donors' samples.

The J gene is TRBJ2-4, the V gene TRBV19, with D possibly matching TRBD2 (6 bases). The CDR3 loop spans 16 amino acids. CDR1 LNHDA and CDR2 SQIVND come from the germline V gene (reference sequence). Trimming shortened V by 5 bases and J by 0 bases, and 14 bases separated the two germline ends. The CDR3 protein is CASSPGLLRAKNIQYF. The DNA for the CDR3 is TGTGCCAGTAGTCCGGGACTTCTCAGAGCCAAAAACATTCAGTACTTC.

This clone was observed a single time. This sequence joins TRBV28 and TRBJ1-5; D ambiguous. V was trimmed by 2 bases and J by 1 base, leaving 9 bases between them. Germline V gives CDR1 MDHEN, CDR2 SYDVKM. The CDR3 runs 15 residues. CDR3 sequence (DNA): TGTGCCAGCAGTTTACCCGGACCAAGCAATCAGCCCCAGCATTTT. Translation: CASSLPGPSNQPQHF.

The genes are TRBV18 and TRBJ1-2; D is ambiguous. CDR1 KGHSH and CDR2 LQKENI come from the germline V gene. Trimming stripped 5 bases from V and 0 bases from J, with 16 bases between. This CDR3 has 16 residues. The CDR3 DNA reads as TGTGCCAGCTCAGGCCAAACAGCGGTAACTAACTATGGCTACACCTTC. It is translated as CASSGQTAVTNYGYTF.

The chain uses TRBV6-6 and TRBJ2-5; D is unresolved. Trimming left V 5 bases short and J 4 bases short, with 8 bases between. Germline lookup yields CDR1 MNHNY and CDR2 SVGAGI (reference sequence). The CDR3 is 12 residues long. The CDR3 region is CASSRARETQYF. CDR3 DNA sequence: TGTGCCAGCAGTCGGGCGCGAGAGACCCAGTACTTC.

With regard to this clone: Other DNA sequences of this sample code for an identical CDR3. The V call is TRBV28, the J call TRBJ1-2; possibly TRBD1 for D (5 bases). The CDR3 extends over 12 amino acids. Germline V lookup: CDR1 MDHEN, CDR2 SYDVKM. Trimming cost V 5 bases and J 3 bases, with 7 bases left between them. The CDR3 DNA reads as TGTGCCAGCAGTCGAGGGGACTATGGCTACACCTTC. It specifies CASSRGDYGYTF.

The V gene is TRBV5-6, the J gene TRBJ1-2; 8 nucleotides match TRBD1. Trimming took 0 bases from V and 1 from J; bases not matched to a gene: 8. The CDR3 runs 17 residues. CDR1 and CDR2 (germline): SGHDT, YYEEEE. CDR3 region: CASSLAWGRGLNYGYTF. The CDR3, as DNA: TGTGCCAGCAGCTTGGCGTGGGGCAGGGGGCTTAACTATGGCTACACCTTC.

CDR3 coding DNA: TGTGCCAGCAGCCGCAACAGACTAGCGGGAGGAGAGACCCAGTACTTC. It translates to CASSRNRLAGGETQYF. V and J are TRBV14 and TRBJ2-5, with TRBD2 matching 13 bases. The CDR3 runs 16 residues. Germline V gene lookup returns CDR1 SGHDN and CDR2 FVKESK. Trimming cost V 4 bases and J 4 bases; bases outside gene matches: 6.

The chain uses TRBV28 and TRBJ2-2, with 7 nucleotides matching TRBD1. With V trimmed by 1 base and J by 1 base, 3 bases remained unmatched. The CDR3 loop spans 16 amino acids. The V gene's germline CDR1 is MDHEN and CDR2 SYDVKM. DNA of the CDR3: TGTGCCAGCAGTTTATTAGGGGGCCAGAACACCGGGGAGCTGTTTTTT. Protein product: CASSLLGGQNTGELFF. The entire variable domain, with the rest obtained from reference TRBV28 and TRBJ2-2, is as follows: DVKVTQSSRYLVKRTGEKVFLECVQDMDHENMFWYRQDPGLGLRLIYFSYDVKMKEKGDIPEGYSVSREKKERFSLILESASTNQTSMYLCASSLLGGQNTGELFFGEGSRLTVL.

The chain has TRBV7-2 and TRBJ2-7, with TRBD1 as a possible D gene (6 bases). The CDR3 has 15 amino acids. Germline V gives CDR1 SGHTA, CDR2 FQGNSA. Trimming stripped 2 bases from V and 0 bases from J, with 11 bases between. Here the CDR3 DNA reads TGTGCCAGCAGCTTATTGGCAGGGGACTCCTACGAGCAGTACTTC. As protein: CASSLLAGDSYEQYF.

V and J are TRBV5-1 and TRBJ2-7; 7 nucleotides align to TRBD1. The CDR3 runs 14 residues. CDR1 is SGHRS, CDR2 YFSETQ, per germline. V dropped 4 bases and J dropped 5; count of bases not matched to a gene: 9. This CDR3 is CASSLRTGQDEQYF. CDR3 sequence (DNA): TGCGCCAGCAGCCTACGAACCGGACAGGACGAGCAGTACTTC.

The rearrangement links TRBV7-6 to TRBJ2-3; perhaps TRBD2 as D (6 bases). CDR1 and CDR2 (germline): SGHVS, FNYEAQ. The CDR3 is 16 residues long. Trimming removed 5 bases at V and 1 base at J, with 16 bases between. The CDR3 DNA sequence: TGTGCCAGCAGCCTGCGGGGCGGGATGGGCACAGATACGCAGTATTTT. Translated: CASSLRGGMGTDTQYF.

The chain uses TRBV15 and TRBJ2-3, with D possibly being TRBD1 or TRBD2 (5 bases each). Looked up from germline, CDR1 is LNHNV and CDR2 is YYDKDF (reference sequence). This CDR3 region has 16 residues. V was cut by 4 bases and J by 2 bases, with 16 bases left in between. Here the CDR3 DNA reads TGTGCCACCAGCAACGTGGGGGAATGGACCACAGATACGCAGTATTTT. Translated, it gives CATSNVGEWTTDTQYF.

This clone appeared once. Other DNA sequences in this specimen translate into the identical CDR3. The chain employs TRBV6-1 and TRBJ1-2; possibly TRBD1 for D (6 bases). Germline V gene sequence: CDR1 MNHNS, CDR2 SASEGT. This CDR3 spans 15 amino acids. Trimming took off 0 bases at V and 0 bases at J, with 8 bases between the two ends. The CDR3: CASSEAPGANYGYTF. CDR3 nucleotide sequence: TGTGCCAGCAGTGAAGCGCCAGGGGCTAACTATGGCTACACCTTC.

The V gene is TRBV7-2, the J gene TRBJ2-5; 9 nucleotides match TRBD2. This CDR3 is 14 amino acids long. Per germline, CDR1 SGHTA and CDR2 FQGNSA. The V gene end was trimmed by 5 bases and the J gene end by 5 bases; junction bases not matched to a gene: 6. This CDR3 reads CASSISGSRETQYF. DNA for the CDR3: TGTGCCAGCAGCATTAGCGGGAGTCGTGAGACCCAGTACTTC.

This chain connects TRBV11-3 to TRBJ2-1, with 12 positions matching TRBD2. The CDR3 covers 17 residues. J gave up 4 bases and V 1 base, and 5 bases lay outside the gene matches. Germline CDR1 SGHNT, CDR2 YENEEA. The CDR3, as DNA: TGTGCCAGCAGCTTAGCCCCGGGACTAGCGGGTTACAATGAGCAGTTCTTC. Protein sequence: CASSLAPGLAGYNEQFF.